This T cell receptor (beta chain) is from a study of T-cell reconstitution after alpha-beta-depleted transplantation in children listed by TCRdb under 2016. Regarding the research as a whole: The study quantitatively tracked T-cell immune reconstitution after TCRalphabeta/CD19-depleted allogeneic hematopoietic cell transplantation in children using TCR repertoire profiling. The research as a whole found: The apparently early alphabetaT-cell count recovery about two months after transplant was reportedly dependent on only several hundred rapidly expanded clones derived from non-depleted graft cells. Over subsequent months, a decline in hyperexpanded clone frequencies was noted, and after one year, T-cell counts and TCRbeta diversity were mostly ascribed to newly produced T cells. The high TCRbeta diversity at day 60 in some patients was ascribed to recipient T cells and intrathymic progenitors that had survived conditioning.

Relative to germline, V is 5 bases shorter and J is 2 bases shorter, with 14 bases between their ends. The CDR3, from cysteine to phenylalanine, totals 14 residues. The kept DNA is CDR3 alone, 42 bases in frame from the first base. From the germline V gene (reference sequence), CDR1 is DFQATT and CDR2 is SNEGSKA. The method was PCR. Sequencing instrument: Illumina HiSeq 2500. To normalize quantification of the TCRbeta repertoire, the TCR libraries were built with molecular barcoding that relied on unique molecular identifiers. TCRdb ran its own pipeline on the public reads, namely fastp trimming at Q25 and MiXCR clone calling, and kept in-frame beta chains. Identical CDR3 proteins give one entry, which carries the most common genes and DNA. For this sample the table gives more than 200,000 distinct CDR3 sequences, of which 25% were detected only once. Jointly, the top ten make up approximately 2.5% of the sample.

In this sample, this clonotype turned up a few times. Which antigen it targets is not known. No base-level quality is on record; no much larger clone is a single base apart. The treatment or condition label for this specimen denotes: allogeneic hematopoietic cell transplantation with graft depleted of TCRalphabeta T cells and CD19 B cells. Transplant recipients were children who received TCRalphabeta/CD19-depleted allogeneic hematopoietic cell grafts. The source of this sequence is a girl aged 2-9 years with Fanconi anemia, due to receive a stem cell transplant. The rearrangement joined TRBV20-1 to TRBJ2-3, with the D gene too uncertain to name. Sequencing used PBMCs, obtained before TCRalphabeta/CD19-depleted stem cell transplant. The DNA sequence is as follows: TGCAGTGCTCGCTTTAGCCGATACACAGATACGCAGTATTTT. Its translation is CSARFSRYTDTQYF.